Each of the 15 T cell receptor beta chains below was sequenced from the same sample in a study of post-analysis software for immune sequencing data. Study outcomes and limitations: With TRBV5-6, TRBV5-1 and TRBV20-1 included, about 5 TRBV segments were more frequent in patients than in controls.

Every TCR beta cDNA library bore unique molecular identifiers. TCRdb itself ran the PCR reads through MiXCR, one entry per CDR3 protein. The repertoire holds fewer than 600,000 distinct CDR3 sequences, with approximately 46% as singletons. Their specific antigens are unknown. Material: blood. The source of these receptors is a girl aged 5 to 17 with multiple sclerosis.

This clonotype was counted a single time. Its ends do not fully match the called genes, so a read error is possible. The chain is built from TRBV3-1 and TRBJ2-5; no reliable D call. The length of the CDR3 is 12 residues. Germline CDR1 reads LGHDT; CDR2 reads YNNKEL (reference sequence). The CDR3 reads CVSSQDTETQYF. DNA of the CDR3: TGTGTCAGCAGCCAAGATACGGAGACCCAGTACTTC.

The table lists this clonotype with a few counts. This could be a read error, since a much larger clone is one nucleotide away. The rearrangement links TRBV20-1 to TRBJ1-2; D uncertain. The CDR3 has 12 residues. Germline-derived CDR1 and CDR2 are DFQATT and SNEGSKA (reference sequence). CDR3 loop: CSARGPAYGHTF. CDR3 sequence (DNA): TGCAGTGCTAGAGGGCCAGCCTATGGCCACACCTTC.

The chain uses TRBV9 and TRBJ1-2, with D unresolved. Germline V CDR1 and CDR2: SGDLS, YYNGEE. Trimming stripped 4 bases from V and 8 bases from J, with 18 bases between. The CDR3 has 14 amino acids. The CDR3 here is CASSTEEYTGGYTF. The CDR3 DNA follows: TGTGCCAGCAGCACAGAAGAGTACACGGGAGGCTACACCTTC.

V gene TRBV15 combines with J gene TRBJ2-5; 7 bases are shared with TRBD1. The J call is uncertain, as TRBJ2-7 better fits the DNA end. The CDR3 runs 15 residues. Germline loops: CDR1 LNHNV, CDR2 YYDKDF (reference sequence). The CDR3 coding sequence is TGTGCCACCAGCAGAGATAGGGGGCAGGGTTACGAGCAGTACTTC. Translating gives CATSRDRGQGYEQYF.

This clonotype was observed a handful of times. The chain links TRBV29-1 to TRBJ2-1; D possibly corresponds to TRBD2 (5 bases). The V end lost 6 bases, the J end lost 6 bases, and 18 bases lay between the germline ends. Per the germline V gene, CDR1 is SQVTM and CDR2 is ANQGSEA. This CDR3 region has 14 residues. In nucleotides, the CDR3 is TGCAGCGTGGAGGACTTTTCCCCCTTCAATGAGCAGTTCTTC. Translated: CSVEDFSPFNEQFF.

The chain employs TRBV7-9 and TRBJ2-3; D uncertain. The CDR3 length is 16 residues. Germline assignment: CDR1 SEHNR and CDR2 FQNEAQ (reference sequence). V gave up 1 base and J gave up 2 bases, with 13 bases separating them. CDR3 protein: CASSLEELRNTDTQYF. CDR3 bases: TGTGCCAGCAGCTTAGAGGAGTTGCGAAACACAGATACGCAGTATTTT.

The chain combines TRBV6-2 or TRBV6-3 with TRBJ2-1; D is undetermined. The DNA end favors TRBJ2-7, so the J call may be wrong. The CDR3 extends over 10 amino acids. Germline V gene data show CDR1 as MNHEY and CDR2 as SVGEGT. DNA for the CDR3: TGTGCCAGCAGTTACAACGAGCAGTACTTC. Protein product: CASSYNEQYF.

The chain employs TRBV24-1 and TRBJ2-1; D is ambiguous. Germline lookup yields CDR1 KGHDR and CDR2 SFDVKD. V was clipped by 2 bases and J by 0 bases, with 10 bases between them. The CDR3 covers 16 residues. CDR3 in amino acids: CATSDWTVSSYNEQFF. The CDR3 DNA reads as TGTGCCACCAGTGATTGGACGGTGAGCTCCTACAATGAGCAGTTCTTC.

The chain carries TRBV12-3 or TRBV12-4 and TRBJ1-1; D is undetermined. CDR3 length: 12 amino acids. Trimming removed 8 bases from V and 4 bases from J, with 11 bases in between. The CDR3 is CASRIVSTEAFF. CDR3 in DNA: TGTGCCAGCCGGATAGTGAGCACTGAAGCTTTCTTT.

This chain links TRBV12-3 or TRBV12-4 with TRBJ2-5; 8 bases are shared with TRBD1. The better agreement between TRBJ2-7 and the DNA end casts doubt on the J call. The CDR3 contains 16 residues. As DNA, the CDR3 is TGTGCCAGCAGTTGGGGTAATCAGGGGGCTATTACCGAGCAGTACTTC. This sequence encodes CASSWGNQGAITEQYF.

The rearrangement links TRBV27 to TRBJ2-3, with 8 bases lining up with TRBD2. The CDR3 runs 15 residues. Germline CDR1 and CDR2: MNHEY and SMNVEV (reference sequence). V was pared by 8 bases and J by 5 bases, with 12 bases of the junction left unmatched. CDR3 in DNA: TGTGCCAGCGGCCGTGGACTAGCCCCAAGAGATACGCAGTATTTT. Encoded protein: CASGRGLAPRDTQYF.

The chain uses TRBV10-3 and TRBJ2-1, with a possible D match to TRBD2 (6 bases). Germline CDR1 is ENHRY and CDR2 is SYGVKD. The CDR3 is made up of 13 amino acids. V lost 4 bases to trimming and J lost 12 bases, with 16 bases between them. CDR3 region: CAISATSGTPQFF. As DNA, the CDR3 is TGTGCCATCAGTGCCACTTCCGGGACTCCGCAGTTCTTC.

This clonotype was counted a few times. The chain is built from TRBV5-1 and TRBJ2-5; TRBD1 matches 7 bases. The V gene end was trimmed by 0 bases and the J gene end by 3 bases; junction bases not matched to a gene: 2. Germline V CDR1 and CDR2: SGHRS, YFSETQ. CDR3 length equals 14 residues. In DNA form, the CDR3 reads TGCGCCAGCAGCTTGGCGGGGACAGAAGAGACCCAGTACTTC. Its protein is CASSLAGTEETQYF.

The chain combines TRBV15 with TRBJ2-1, with TRBD2 as a possible D gene (6 bases). Trimming left V 3 bases short and J 0 bases short, with 15 bases between. The CDR3 consists of 17 residues. Per germline, CDR1 LNHNV and CDR2 YYDKDF (reference sequence). The CDR3 DNA reads TGTGCCACCAGCAGGGCGGGACTCCCAAGCTCCTACAATGAGCAGTTCTTC. Its translation: CATSRAGLPSSYNEQFF. Using reference TRBV15 and TRBJ2-1 for the parts outside the CDR3, the full variable domain is DAMVIQNPRYQVTQFGKPVTLSCSQTLNHNVMYWYQQKSSQAPKLLFHYYDKDFNNEADTPDNFQSRRPNTSFCFLDIRSPGLGDTAMYLCATSRAGLPSSYNEQFFGPGTRLTVL.

The CDR3 sequence is CASSLGATDEQYF. The CDR3 DNA sequence: TGCGCCAGCAGCTTGGGTGCCACGGACGAGCAGTACTTC. V and J are TRBV5-1 and TRBJ2-5; no clear D. The J call is uncertain, as TRBJ2-7 better fits the DNA end. CDR1 is SGHRS, CDR2 YFSETQ, per germline. The CDR3 is made up of 13 amino acids.